In its sample, the clone carrying this T cell receptor (beta chain) was seen a few times. Its antigen remains unknown. This sample was included in a study of follicular helper T cells after annual influenza vaccination. Whole-study findings and limits: Day 7 ICOS+CD38+ clones were most often found later in ICOS-CD38- cTfh cells. Successive annual vaccinations recalled a recurrent oligoclonal ICOS+CD38+ cTfh response with influenza-specific clonotypes.

The time point was: 2015-2016 season, 7 days after influenza vaccination. No donor had influenza vaccine in the prior 6 months; all lived in the community. Sorted cTfh were non-naive CD4+CXCR5+PD-1+, either ICOS+CD38+ or ICOS-CD38-. Clones were sequenced by immunoSEQ multiplex PCR, and TCRdb holds only the in-frame ones, with some missing. Of approximately 8,500 clones listed, approximately 85% are singletons. The sequencing used CXCR5+ CD38- circulating T follicular helper cells from blood, collected 7 days after influenza vaccination. Specified subset: circulating Tfh, non-naive CD4+CXCR5+PD-1+ (ICOS+CD38+ or ICOS-CD38-). This clonotype was obtained from an adult who received the influenza vaccine.

This CDR3 is CASSSPGRGVTLQGYTF. CDR3 nucleotide sequence: TGTGCCAGCAGTTCCCCAGGGCGGGGGGTCACCTTGCAGGGCTACACCTTC. The V call is TRBV28, the J call TRBJ1-2, with TRBD1 as a possible D gene (5 bases). Trimming pared 4 bases from V and 8 bases from J, leaving 26 bases between. There are 17 residues in the CDR3. Germline V CDR1 and CDR2: MDHEN, SYDVKM.